Below, 9 T cell receptor beta chains from the same sample are listed, as sequenced in a study of blood T cells in healthy people across ages. Through a sample-barcoded 5' primer and a J-beta primer mix, a second PCR was run for roughly 6 to 11 cycles. TCRdb fed the 5' RACE reads into MiXCR, producing one record per CDR3 protein. The sample has about 780,000 distinct CDR3 sequences; roughly 25% are singletons. This sample was shared with a second study, whose subject was T cells of mothers and their children.

The sample consisted of blood. The source is a boy between 10 and 17 years old in good health.

This clonotype was seen at least ten times. The chain couples TRBV6-6 to TRBJ2-7, with 9 bases aligning to TRBD1. V was clipped by 6 bases and J by 3 bases; unmatched bases: 9. CDR3 size: 15 residues. Germline values: CDR1 MNHNY, CDR2 SVGAGI (reference sequence). The CDR3 bases are TGTGCCAGCAGGGAACGGGACAGGGTGAACTACGAGCAGTACTTC. Translated: CASRERDRVNYEQYF.

The chain recombines TRBV3-1 with TRBJ2-7; TRBD2 might be the D (6 bases). V lost 4 bases and J 3 bases, leaving 16 bases between the germline ends. This CDR3 region has 15 residues. Germline CDR1 is LGHDT and CDR2 is YNNKEL (reference sequence). CDR3 protein: CASSRGEANYYEQYF. In DNA, the CDR3 is TGTGCCAGCAGCCGCGGGGAGGCAAACTACTACGAGCAGTACTTC.

This chain connects TRBV20-1 to TRBJ2-7; D assignment may be TRBD1 or TRBD2 (8 bases each). CDR1 and CDR2 from the germline V gene are DFQATT and SNEGSKA (reference sequence). Between the trimmed V and J ends, which lost 6 bases and 6 bases, there was a span of 24 bases. CDR3 length equals 15 residues. CDR3 residues: CSAPDRAAGDSEQYF. CDR3 DNA sequence: TGCAGTGCCCCGGACAGGGCAGCGGGAGACTCCGAGCAGTACTTC.

The rearrangement joins TRBV12-3 or TRBV12-4 to TRBJ2-3, with TRBD1 matching over 9 bases. J lost 8 bases, V lost 6 bases, and 12 bases had no gene match. CDR3 size: 15 residues. CDR3 nucleotides: TGTGCCAGCAGGCCTCCTGGGACAGGGCATGGTACGCAGTATTTT. This sequence encodes CASRPPGTGHGTQYF.

This clonotype was observed at least ten times. The chain combines TRBV7-7 with TRBJ2-5, with D possibly TRBD2 on 5 matching bases. CDR3 length: 14 amino acids. Trimming took 1 base from V and 0 from J, leaving 6 bases between them. Germline CDR1 reads SSHAT; CDR2 reads FNYEAQ (reference sequence). The CDR3 bases are TGTGCCAGCAGCTTAGGGCGGGACCAAGAGACCCAGTACTTC. Protein sequence: CASSLGRDQETQYF.

The sample holds a few counts of this clonotype. The CDR3 loop reads CASSQGDRWGDEQFF. CDR3 sequence (DNA): TGCGCCAGCAGCCAAGGGGACAGGTGGGGAGATGAGCAGTTCTTC. The chain links TRBV4-1 to TRBJ2-1; 8 bases align to TRBD1. The length of the CDR3 is 15 residues. CDR1 is MGHRA and CDR2 is YSYEKL in the germline V gene. The V segment lost 1 base and the J segment 8 bases; nucleotides outside the gene matches: 7.

The chain employs TRBV7-3 and TRBJ2-1, with D tentatively TRBD1 (5 bases). This CDR3 spans 16 amino acids. Germline V gives CDR1 SGHTA, CDR2 FQGTGA. With 0 bases removed from V and 6 bases from J, the gap between germline ends came to 15 bases. DNA for the CDR3: TGTGCCAGCAGCTTAACGGGGCCTGGCTTGGCCAATGAGCAGTTCTTC. It specifies CASSLTGPGLANEQFF.

The chain is built from TRBV6-1 and TRBJ2-1, with a weak D call TRBD1 (5 bases). The CDR3 consists of 11 residues. CDR1 is MNHNS and CDR2 is SASEGT in the germline V gene. The V end lost 6 bases, the J end lost 15 bases, and 15 bases lay between the germline ends. The CDR3 nucleotides read TGTGCCAGCAGGCAGGGATTACTCCGGTTCTTC. The encoded protein is CASRQGLLRFF.

The genes are TRBV20-1 and TRBJ1-1; D perhaps matches TRBD1 (5 bases). Germline V gene data show CDR1 as DFQATT and CDR2 as SNEGSKA (reference sequence). With 5 bases removed from V and 5 bases from J, the gap between germline ends came to 18 bases. This CDR3 spans 14 amino acids. The CDR3 DNA sequence: TGCAGTGCTGCTGTCGGGGCGCGGGGAACTGAAGCTTTCTTT. Translated: CSAAVGARGTEAFF.